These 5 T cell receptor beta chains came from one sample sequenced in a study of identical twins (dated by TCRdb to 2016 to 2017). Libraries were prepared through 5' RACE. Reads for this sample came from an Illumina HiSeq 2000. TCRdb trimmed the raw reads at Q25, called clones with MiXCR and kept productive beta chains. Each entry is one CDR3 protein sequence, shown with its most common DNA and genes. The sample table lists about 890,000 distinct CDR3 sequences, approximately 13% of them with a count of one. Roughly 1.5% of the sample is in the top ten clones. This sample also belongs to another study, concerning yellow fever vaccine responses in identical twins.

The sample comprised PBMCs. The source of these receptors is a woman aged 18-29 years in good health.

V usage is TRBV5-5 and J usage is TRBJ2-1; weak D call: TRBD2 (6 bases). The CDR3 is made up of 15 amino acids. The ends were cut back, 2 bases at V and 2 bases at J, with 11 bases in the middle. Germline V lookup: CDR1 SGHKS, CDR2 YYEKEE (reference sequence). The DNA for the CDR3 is TGTGCCAGCAGCTTTAACGGGGGAACCTACAATGAGCAGTTCTTC. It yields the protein CASSFNGGTYNEQFF.

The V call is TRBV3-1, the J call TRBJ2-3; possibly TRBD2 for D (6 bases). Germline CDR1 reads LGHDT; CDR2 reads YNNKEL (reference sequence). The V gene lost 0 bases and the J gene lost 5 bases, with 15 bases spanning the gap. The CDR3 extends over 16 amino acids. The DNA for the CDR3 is TGTGCCAGCAGCCAAGAGGGAGGACTCGGCCTAGATACGCAGTATTTT. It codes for CASSQEGGLGLDTQYF.

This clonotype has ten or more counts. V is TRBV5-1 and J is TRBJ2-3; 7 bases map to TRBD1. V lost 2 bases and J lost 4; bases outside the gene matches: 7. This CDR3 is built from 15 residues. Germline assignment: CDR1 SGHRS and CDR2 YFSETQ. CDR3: CASSFRPQGADTQYF. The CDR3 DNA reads TGCGCCAGCAGCTTTAGGCCCCAGGGGGCAGATACGCAGTATTTT.

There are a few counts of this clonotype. CDR3: CASSLAPNRGQFYGYTF. In DNA form, the CDR3 reads TGTGCCAGCAGCTTAGCCCCGAACAGGGGGCAATTTTATGGCTACACCTTC. The chain recombines TRBV7-2 with TRBJ1-2, with TRBD1 identical over 9 bases. CDR1 and CDR2 (germline): SGHTA, FQGNSA. With 0 bases clipped from V and 5 bases from J, the junction kept 10 bases outside the gene matches. The CDR3 is made up of 17 amino acids.

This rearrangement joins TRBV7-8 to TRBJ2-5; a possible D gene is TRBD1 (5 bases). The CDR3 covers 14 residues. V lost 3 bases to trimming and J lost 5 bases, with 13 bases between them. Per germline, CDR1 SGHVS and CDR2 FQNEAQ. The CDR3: CASSFRQGRETQYF. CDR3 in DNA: TGTGCCAGCAGCTTTCGTCAGGGAAGGGAGACCCAGTACTTC.